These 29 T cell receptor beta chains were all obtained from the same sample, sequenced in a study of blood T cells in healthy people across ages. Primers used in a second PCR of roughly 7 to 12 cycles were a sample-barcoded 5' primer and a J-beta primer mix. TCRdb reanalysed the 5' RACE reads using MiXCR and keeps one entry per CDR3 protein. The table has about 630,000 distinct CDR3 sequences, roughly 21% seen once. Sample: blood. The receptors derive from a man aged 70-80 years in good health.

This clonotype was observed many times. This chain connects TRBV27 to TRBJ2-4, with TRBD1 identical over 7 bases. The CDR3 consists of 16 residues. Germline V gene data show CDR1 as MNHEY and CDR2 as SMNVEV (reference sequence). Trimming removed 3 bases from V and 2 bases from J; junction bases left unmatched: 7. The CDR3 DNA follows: TGTGCCAGCAGTTTTGCACAGGGGACGACCAAAAACATTCAGTACTTC. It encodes CASSFAQGTTKNIQYF.

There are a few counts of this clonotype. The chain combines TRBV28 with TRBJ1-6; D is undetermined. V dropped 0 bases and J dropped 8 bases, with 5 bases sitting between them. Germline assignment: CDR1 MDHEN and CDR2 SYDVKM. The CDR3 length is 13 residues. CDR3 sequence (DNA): TGTGCCAGCAGTTTATGGCAGGATTCACCCCTCCACTTT. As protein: CASSLWQDSPLHF.

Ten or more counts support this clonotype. The CDR3 coding sequence is TGCGCCAGCAAGCCCCAATCGGGGGGCGGCTATGGCTACACCTTC. It encodes CASKPQSGGGYGYTF. The V and J genes are TRBV5-1 and TRBJ1-2; TRBD1 might be the D (6 bases). Germline V gene lookup returns CDR1 SGHRS and CDR2 YFSETQ. The CDR3 consists of 15 residues. V was clipped by 6 bases and J by 4 bases, with 19 bases between them.

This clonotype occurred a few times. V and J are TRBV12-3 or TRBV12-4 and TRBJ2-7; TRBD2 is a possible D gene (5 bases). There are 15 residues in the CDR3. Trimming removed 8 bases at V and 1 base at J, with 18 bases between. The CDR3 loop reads CASSITDRGSYEQYF. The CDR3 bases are TGTGCCAGCTCTATAACGGACCGAGGGTCCTACGAGCAGTACTTC.

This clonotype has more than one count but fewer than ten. The CDR3 DNA reads TGCAGTGCCCACGGGACAGGGTTTGGGGAGACCCAGTACTTC. This translates into CSAHGTGFGETQYF. The chain employs TRBV20-1 and TRBJ2-5; 9 bases are a match to TRBD1. This CDR3 has 14 amino acids. Trimming took 6 bases from V and 5 from J; bases not matched to a gene: 10. Germline-derived CDR1 and CDR2 are DFQATT and SNEGSKA (reference sequence).

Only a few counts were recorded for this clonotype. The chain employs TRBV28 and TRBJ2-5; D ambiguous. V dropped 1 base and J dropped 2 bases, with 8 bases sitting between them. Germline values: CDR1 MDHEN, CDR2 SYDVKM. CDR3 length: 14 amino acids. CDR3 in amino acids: CASSLSPGQETQYF. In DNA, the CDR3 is TGTGCCAGCAGTTTATCTCCTGGGCAAGAGACCCAGTACTTC. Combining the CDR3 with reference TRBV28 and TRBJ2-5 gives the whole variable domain DVKVTQSSRYLVKRTGEKVFLECVQDMDHENMFWYRQDPGLGLRLIYFSYDVKMKEKGDIPEGYSVSREKKERFSLILESASTNQTSMYLCASSLSPGQETQYFGPGTRLLVL.

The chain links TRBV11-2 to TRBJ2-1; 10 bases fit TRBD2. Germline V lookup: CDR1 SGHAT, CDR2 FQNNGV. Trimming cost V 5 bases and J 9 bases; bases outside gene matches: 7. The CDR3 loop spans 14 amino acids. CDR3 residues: CASSPGTSVGEQFF. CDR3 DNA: TGTGCCAGCAGCCCCGGGACTAGCGTAGGTGAGCAGTTCTTC.

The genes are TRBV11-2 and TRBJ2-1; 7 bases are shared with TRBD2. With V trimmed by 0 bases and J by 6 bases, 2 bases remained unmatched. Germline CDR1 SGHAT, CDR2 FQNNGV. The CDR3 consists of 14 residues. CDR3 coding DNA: TGTGCCAGCAGCTTAGAGCGGACTAGCAATGAGCAGTTCTTC. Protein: CASSLERTSNEQFF.

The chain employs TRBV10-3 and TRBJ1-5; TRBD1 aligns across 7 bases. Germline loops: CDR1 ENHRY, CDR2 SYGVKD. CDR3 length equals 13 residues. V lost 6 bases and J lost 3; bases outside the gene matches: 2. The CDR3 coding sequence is TGTGCCATCAGCGGACAGGACAATCAGCCCCAGCATTTT. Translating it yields CAISGQDNQPQHF.

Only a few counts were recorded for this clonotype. This CDR3 is CSASPPQFTDTQYF. For the CDR3, the DNA is TGCAGTGCTAGTCCCCCGCAGTTCACAGATACGCAGTATTTT. The V gene is TRBV20-1, the J gene TRBJ2-3; D call uncertain. The CDR3 contains 14 residues. The V and J ends lost 3 bases and 2 bases respectively, with 12 bases between them. Looked up from germline, CDR1 is DFQATT and CDR2 is SNEGSKA (reference sequence).

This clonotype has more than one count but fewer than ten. CDR3 region: CSARKTSGRTNEQFF. The CDR3 DNA reads TGCAGTGCTAGAAAAACTAGCGGGAGAACCAATGAGCAGTTCTTC. This sequence joins TRBV20-1 and TRBJ2-1; 11 nucleotides agree with TRBD2. The CDR3 runs to 15 residues. V was pared by 2 bases and J by 6 bases, with 6 bases of the junction left unmatched. Germline V gene data show CDR1 as DFQATT and CDR2 as SNEGSKA (reference sequence).

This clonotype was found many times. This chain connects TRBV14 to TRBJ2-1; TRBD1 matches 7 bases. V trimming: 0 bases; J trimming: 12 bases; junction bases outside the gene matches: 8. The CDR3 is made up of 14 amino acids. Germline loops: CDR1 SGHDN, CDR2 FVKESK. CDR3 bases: TGTGCCAGCAGCCAAGATTGGGCGACAGGGAGGCAGTTCTTC. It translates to CASSQDWATGRQFF. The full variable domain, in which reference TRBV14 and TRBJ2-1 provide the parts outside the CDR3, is EAGVTQFPSHSVIEKGQTVTLRCDPISGHDNLYWYRRVMGKEIKFLLHFVKESKQDESGMPNNRFLAERTGGTYSTLKVQPAELEDSGVYFCASSQDWATGRQFFGPGTRLTVL.

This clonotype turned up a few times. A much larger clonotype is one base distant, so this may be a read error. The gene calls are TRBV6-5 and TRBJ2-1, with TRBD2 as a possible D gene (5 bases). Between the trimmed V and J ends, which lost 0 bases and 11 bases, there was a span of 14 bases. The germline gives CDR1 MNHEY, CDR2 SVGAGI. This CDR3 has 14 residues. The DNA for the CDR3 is TGTGCCAGCAGTTACTCACTAGATCCGGGTAAGCAGTTCTTC. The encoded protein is CASSYSLDPGKQFF.

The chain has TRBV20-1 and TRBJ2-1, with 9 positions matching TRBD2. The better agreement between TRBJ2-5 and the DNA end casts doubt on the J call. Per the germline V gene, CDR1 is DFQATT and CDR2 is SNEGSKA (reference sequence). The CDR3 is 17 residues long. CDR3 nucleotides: TGCAGTGCTAGATGGGGTCTTCTCGCGGGAGGGCCCGTGGCCCAGTACTTC. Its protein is CSARWGLLAGGPVAQYF.

The CDR3 loop is CASSDGGGDYGYTF. In nucleotides, the CDR3 is TGTGCCAGCAGTGACGGAGGGGGGGACTATGGCTACACCTTC. V and J are TRBV6-4 and TRBJ1-2, with D possibly TRBD1 on 6 matching bases. With 2 bases removed from V and 3 bases from J, the gap between germline ends came to 10 bases. This CDR3 has 14 amino acids. Per germline, CDR1 MRHNA and CDR2 SNTAGT.

The CDR3, as DNA: TGTGCCAGCGCGGGACAAAATAGCAATCAGCCCCAGCATTTT. This codes for CASAGQNSNQPQHF. This rearrangement joins TRBV12-3 or TRBV12-4 to TRBJ1-5; D is perhaps TRBD1 (6 bases). Trimming took off 8 bases at V and 0 bases at J, with 11 bases between the two ends. The CDR3 runs to 14 residues.

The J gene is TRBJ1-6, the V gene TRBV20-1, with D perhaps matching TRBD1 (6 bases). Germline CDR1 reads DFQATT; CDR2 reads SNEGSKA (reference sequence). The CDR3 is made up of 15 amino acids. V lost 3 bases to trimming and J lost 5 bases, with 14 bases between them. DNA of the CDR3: TGCAGTGCTAGGGAAGGGACACCAAATAATTCACCCCTCCACTTT. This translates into CSAREGTPNNSPLHF.

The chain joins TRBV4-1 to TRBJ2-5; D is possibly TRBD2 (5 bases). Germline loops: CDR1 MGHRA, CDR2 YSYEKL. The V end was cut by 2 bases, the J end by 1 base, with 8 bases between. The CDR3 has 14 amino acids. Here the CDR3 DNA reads TGCGCCAGCAGCCAACAACTAGGCCAAGAGACCCAGTACTTC. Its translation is CASSQQLGQETQYF.

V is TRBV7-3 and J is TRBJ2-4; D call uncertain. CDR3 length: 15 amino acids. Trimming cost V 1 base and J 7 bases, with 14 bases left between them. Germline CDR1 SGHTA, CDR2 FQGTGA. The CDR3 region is CASSLMPRERNIQYF. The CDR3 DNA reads TGTGCCAGCAGCTTAATGCCAAGGGAAAGGAACATTCAGTACTTC.

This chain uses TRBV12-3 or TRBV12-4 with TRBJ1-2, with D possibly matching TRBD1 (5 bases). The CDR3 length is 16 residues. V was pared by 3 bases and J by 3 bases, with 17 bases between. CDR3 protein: CASSFGSGGLYYGYTF. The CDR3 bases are TGTGCCAGCAGTTTCGGATCGGGGGGTCTCTACTATGGCTACACCTTC.

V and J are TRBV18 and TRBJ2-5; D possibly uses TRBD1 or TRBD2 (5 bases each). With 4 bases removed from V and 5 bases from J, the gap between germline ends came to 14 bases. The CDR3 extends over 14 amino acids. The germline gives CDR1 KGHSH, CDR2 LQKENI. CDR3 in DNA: TGTGCCAGCTCACTTGGGGGTGCTTCTGAGACCCAGTACTTC. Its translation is CASSLGGASETQYF.

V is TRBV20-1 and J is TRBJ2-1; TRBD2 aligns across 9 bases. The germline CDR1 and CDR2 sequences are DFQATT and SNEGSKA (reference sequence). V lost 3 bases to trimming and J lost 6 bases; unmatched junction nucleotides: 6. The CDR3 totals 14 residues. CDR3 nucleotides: TGCAGTGCTAGTCTTGCGGGAGGGCTCAATGAGCAGTTCTTC. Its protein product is CSASLAGGLNEQFF.

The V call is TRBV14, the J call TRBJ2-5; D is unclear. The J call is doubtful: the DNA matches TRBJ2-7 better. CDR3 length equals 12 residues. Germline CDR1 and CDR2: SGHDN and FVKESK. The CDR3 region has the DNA TGTGCCAGCAGCCATCTGCCGGCCGAGCAGTACTTC. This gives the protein CASSHLPAEQYF.

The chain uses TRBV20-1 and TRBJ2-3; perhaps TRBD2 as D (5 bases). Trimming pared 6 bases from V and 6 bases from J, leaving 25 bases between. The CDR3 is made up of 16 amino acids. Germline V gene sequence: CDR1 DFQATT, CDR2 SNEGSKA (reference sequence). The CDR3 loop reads CSAMGRRVIKHDTQYF. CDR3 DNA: TGCAGTGCCATGGGGAGACGGGTAATAAAGCACGATACGCAGTATTTT.

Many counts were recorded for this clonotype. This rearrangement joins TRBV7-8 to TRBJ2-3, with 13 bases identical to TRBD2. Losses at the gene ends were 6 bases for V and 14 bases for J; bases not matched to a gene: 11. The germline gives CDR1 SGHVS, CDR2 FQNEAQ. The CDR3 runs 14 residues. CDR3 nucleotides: TGTGCCAGCAGACGCGGGACTAGCGGGGTCCCTCCGTATTTT. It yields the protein CASRRGTSGVPPYF.

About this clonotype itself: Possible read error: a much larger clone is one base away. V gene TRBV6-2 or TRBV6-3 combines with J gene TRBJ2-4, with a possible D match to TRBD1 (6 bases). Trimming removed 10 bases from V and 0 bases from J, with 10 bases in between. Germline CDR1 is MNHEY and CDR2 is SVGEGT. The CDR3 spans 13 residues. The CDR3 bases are TGTGCCACCAGGACAGTAGCCAAAAACATTCAGTACTTC. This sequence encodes CATRTVAKNIQYF.

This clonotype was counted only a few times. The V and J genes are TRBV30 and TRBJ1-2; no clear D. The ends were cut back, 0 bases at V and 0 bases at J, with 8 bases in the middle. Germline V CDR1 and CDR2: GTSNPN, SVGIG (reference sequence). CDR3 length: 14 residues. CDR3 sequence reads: CAWSVPLTNYGYTF. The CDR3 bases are TGTGCCTGGAGTGTACCCTTGACTAACTATGGCTACACCTTC.

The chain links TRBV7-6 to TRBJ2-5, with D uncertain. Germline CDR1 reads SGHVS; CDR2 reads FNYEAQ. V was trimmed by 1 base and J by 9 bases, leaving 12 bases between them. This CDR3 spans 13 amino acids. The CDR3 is CASSLVPGEAQYF. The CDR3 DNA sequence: TGTGCCAGCAGCTTAGTTCCAGGTGAGGCCCAGTACTTC.

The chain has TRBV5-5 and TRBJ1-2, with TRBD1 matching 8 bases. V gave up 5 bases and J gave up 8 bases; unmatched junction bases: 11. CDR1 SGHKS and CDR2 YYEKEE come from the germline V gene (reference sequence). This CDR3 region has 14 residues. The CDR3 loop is CASSSGTGTRGYTF. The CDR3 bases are TGTGCCAGCAGTTCCGGGACAGGCACACGGGGCTACACCTTC.